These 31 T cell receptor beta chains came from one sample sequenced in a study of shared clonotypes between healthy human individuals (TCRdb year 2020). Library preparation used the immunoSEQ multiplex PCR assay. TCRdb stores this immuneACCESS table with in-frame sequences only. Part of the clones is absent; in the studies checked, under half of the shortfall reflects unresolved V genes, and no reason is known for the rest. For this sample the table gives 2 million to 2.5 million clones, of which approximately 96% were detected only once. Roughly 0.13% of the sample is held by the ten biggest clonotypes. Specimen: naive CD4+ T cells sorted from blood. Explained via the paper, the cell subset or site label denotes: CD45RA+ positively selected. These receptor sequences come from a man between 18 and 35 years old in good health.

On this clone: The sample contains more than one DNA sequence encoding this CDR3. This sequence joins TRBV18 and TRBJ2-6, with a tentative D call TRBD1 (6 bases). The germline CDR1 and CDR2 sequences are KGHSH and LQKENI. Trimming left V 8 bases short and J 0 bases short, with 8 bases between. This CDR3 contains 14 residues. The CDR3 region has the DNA TGTGCCAGCACAGGGTCCTCTGGGGCCAACGTCCTGACTTTC. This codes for CASTGSSGANVLTF.

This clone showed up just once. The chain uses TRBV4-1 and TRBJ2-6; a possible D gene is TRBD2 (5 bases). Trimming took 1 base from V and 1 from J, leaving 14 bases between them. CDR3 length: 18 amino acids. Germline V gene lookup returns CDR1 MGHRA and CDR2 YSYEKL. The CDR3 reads CASSQGAARGSGANVLTF. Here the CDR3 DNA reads TGCGCCAGCAGCCAAGGAGCAGCCAGAGGGTCTGGGGCCAACGTCCTGACTTTC.

The CDR3 reads CASSSAVDQYF. DNA of the CDR3: TGTGCCAGCAGCTCCGCCGTTGACCAGTACTTC. This chain links TRBV7-9 with TRBJ2-5; no definite D call. CDR3 length equals 11 residues. The V gene lost 4 bases and the J gene lost 10 bases, with 10 bases spanning the gap. Germline loops: CDR1 SEHNR, CDR2 FQNEAQ (reference sequence).

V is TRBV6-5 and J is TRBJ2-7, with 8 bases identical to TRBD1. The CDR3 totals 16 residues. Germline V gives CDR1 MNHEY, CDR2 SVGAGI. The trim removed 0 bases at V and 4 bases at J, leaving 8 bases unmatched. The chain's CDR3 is CASSYSQGVGYYEQYF. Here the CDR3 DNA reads TGTGCCAGCAGTTACTCACAGGGGGTCGGATATTACGAGCAGTACTTC.

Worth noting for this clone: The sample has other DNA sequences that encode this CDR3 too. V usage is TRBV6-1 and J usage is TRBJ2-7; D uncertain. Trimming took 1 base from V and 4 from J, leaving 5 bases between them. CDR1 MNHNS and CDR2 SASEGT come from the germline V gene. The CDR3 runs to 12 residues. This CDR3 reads CASSEGRYEQYF. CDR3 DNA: TGTGCCAGCAGTGAAGGCAGATACGAGCAGTACTTC.

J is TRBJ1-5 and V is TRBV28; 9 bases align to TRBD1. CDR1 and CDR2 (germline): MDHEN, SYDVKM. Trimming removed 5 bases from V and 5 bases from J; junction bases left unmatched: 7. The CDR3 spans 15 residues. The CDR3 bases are TGTGCCAGCAGTACCCCCGGGACAGGGTATCAGCCCCAGCATTTT. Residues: CASSTPGTGYQPQHF.

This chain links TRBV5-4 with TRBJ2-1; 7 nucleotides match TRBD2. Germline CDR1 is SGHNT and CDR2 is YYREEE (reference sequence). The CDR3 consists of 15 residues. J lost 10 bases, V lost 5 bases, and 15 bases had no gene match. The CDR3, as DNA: TGTGCCAGCAGTTCCGGGACTACCGTCGGCGCCGAGCAGTTCTTC. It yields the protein CASSSGTTVGAEQFF.

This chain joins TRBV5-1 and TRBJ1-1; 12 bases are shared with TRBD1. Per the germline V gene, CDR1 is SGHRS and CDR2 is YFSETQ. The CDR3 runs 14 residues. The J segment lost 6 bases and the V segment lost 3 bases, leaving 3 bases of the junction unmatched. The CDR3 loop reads CASSSGQGAAEAFF. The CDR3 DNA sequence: TGCGCCAGCAGCTCGGGACAGGGGGCCGCTGAAGCTTTCTTT. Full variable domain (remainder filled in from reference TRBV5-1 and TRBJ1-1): KAGVTQTPRYLIKTRGQQVTLSCSPISGHRSVSWYQQTPGQGLQFLFEYFSETQRNKGNFPGRFSGRQFSNSRSEMNVSTLELGDSALYLCASSSGQGAAEAFFGQGTRLTVV.

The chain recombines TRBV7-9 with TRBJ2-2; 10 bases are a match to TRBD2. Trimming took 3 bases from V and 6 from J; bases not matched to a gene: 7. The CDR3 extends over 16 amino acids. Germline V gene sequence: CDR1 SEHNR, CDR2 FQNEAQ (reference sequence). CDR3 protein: CASSFLAGGGPGELFF. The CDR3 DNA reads TGTGCCAGCAGCTTCTTAGCGGGAGGAGGCCCCGGGGAGCTGTTTTTT.

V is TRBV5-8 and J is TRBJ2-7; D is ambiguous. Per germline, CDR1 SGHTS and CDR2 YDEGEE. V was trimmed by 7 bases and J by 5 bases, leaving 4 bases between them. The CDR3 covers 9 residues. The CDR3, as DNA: TGTGCCAGCCGGGACGAGCAGTACTTC. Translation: CASRDEQYF.

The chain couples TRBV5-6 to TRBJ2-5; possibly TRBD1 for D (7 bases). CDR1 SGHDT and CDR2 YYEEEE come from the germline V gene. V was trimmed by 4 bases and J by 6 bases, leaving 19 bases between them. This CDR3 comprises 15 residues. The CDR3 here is CASSRDSVGGKTQYF. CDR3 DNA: TGTGCCAGCAGCCGGGACAGCGTAGGAGGGAAGACCCAGTACTTC.

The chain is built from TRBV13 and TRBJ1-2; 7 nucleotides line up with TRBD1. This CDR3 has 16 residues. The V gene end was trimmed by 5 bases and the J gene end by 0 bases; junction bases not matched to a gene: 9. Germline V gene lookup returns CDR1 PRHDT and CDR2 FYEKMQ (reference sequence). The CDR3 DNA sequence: TGTGCCAGCAGCAAAGACAGGGAAAATTCTAACTATGGCTACACCTTC. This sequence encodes CASSKDRENSNYGYTF. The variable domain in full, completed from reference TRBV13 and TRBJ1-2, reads AAGVIQSPRHLIKEKRETATLKCYPIPRHDTVYWYQQGPGQDPQFLISFYEKMQSDKGSIPDRFSAQQFSDYHSELNMSSLELGDSALYFCASSKDRENSNYGYTFGSGTRLTVV.

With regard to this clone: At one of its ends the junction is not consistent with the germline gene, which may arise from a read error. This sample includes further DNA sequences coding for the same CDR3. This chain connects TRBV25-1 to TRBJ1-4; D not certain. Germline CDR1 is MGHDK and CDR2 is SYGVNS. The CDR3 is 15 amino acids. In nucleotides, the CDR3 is TGCGCCAGCAGTGAGGTGAGGGCAGCTCATGAAAAACTGTTTTTT. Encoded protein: CASSEVRAAHEKLFF.

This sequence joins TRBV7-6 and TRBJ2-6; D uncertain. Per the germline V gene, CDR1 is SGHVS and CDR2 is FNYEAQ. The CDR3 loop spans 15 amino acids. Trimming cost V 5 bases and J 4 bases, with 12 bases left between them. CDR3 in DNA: TGTGCCAGCAGCGAGCGCCCCGGGGGGGCCAACGTCCTGACTTTC. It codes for CASSERPGGANVLTF.

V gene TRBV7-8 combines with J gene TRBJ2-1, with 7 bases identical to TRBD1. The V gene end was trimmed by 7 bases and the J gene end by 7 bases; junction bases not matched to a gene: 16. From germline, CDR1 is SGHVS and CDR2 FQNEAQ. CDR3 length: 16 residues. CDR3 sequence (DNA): TGTGCCAGCACCGTCCTACCGGGACAGATGGAAAATGAGCAGTTCTTC. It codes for CASTVLPGQMENEQFF.

This CDR3 is CASSPRATNSYEQYF. Written as DNA, the CDR3 is TGTGCCAGCAGCCCCAGGGCCACCAATTCCTACGAGCAGTACTTC. The chain employs TRBV7-9 and TRBJ2-7, with D maybe TRBD1 (5 bases). CDR1 and CDR2 (germline): SEHNR, FQNEAQ (reference sequence). With 5 bases removed from V and 1 base from J, the gap between germline ends came to 15 bases. The CDR3 has 15 residues.

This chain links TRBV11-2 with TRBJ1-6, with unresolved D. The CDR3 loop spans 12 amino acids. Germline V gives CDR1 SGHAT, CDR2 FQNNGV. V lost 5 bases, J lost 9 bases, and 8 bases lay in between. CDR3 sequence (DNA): TGTGCCAGCAGCCCGGCAGGTTCACCCCTCCACTTT. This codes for CASSPAGSPLHF.

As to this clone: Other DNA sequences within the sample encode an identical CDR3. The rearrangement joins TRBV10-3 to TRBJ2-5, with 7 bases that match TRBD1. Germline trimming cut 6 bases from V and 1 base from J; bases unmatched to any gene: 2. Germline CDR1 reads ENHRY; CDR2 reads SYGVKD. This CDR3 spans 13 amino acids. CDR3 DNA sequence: TGTGCCATCAGAGGGACAGCCCAAGAGACCCAGTACTTC. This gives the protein CAIRGTAQETQYF.

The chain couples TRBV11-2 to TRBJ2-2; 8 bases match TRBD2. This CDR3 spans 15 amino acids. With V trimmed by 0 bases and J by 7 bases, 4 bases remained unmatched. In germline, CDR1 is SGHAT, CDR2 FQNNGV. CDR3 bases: TGTGCCAGCAGCTTAGACGGGGGGGCCGTCGGGGAGCTGTTTTTT. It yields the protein CASSLDGGAVGELFF. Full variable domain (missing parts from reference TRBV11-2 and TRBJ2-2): EAGVAQSPRYKIIEKRQSVAFWCNPISGHATLYWYQQILGQGPKLLIQFQNNGVVDDSQLPKDRFSAERLKGVDSTLKIQPAKLEDSAVYLCASSLDGGAVGELFFGEGSRLTVL.

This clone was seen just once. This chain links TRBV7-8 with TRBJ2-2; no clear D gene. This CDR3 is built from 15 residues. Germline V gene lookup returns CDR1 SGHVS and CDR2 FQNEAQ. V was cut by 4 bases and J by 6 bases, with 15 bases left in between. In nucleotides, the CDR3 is TGTGCCAGCAGCTCAACCGCCGGGTCGGCCGGGGAGCTGTTTTTT. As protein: CASSSTAGSAGELFF.

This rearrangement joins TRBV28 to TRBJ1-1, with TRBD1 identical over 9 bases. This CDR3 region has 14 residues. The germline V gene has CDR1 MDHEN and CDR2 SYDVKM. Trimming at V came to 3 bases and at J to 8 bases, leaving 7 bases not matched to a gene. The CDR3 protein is CASSLTGGYTEAFF. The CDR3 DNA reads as TGTGCCAGCAGTTTGACAGGGGGGTATACCGAAGCTTTCTTT.

Here the CDR3 DNA reads TGTGCCAGCAGTGTGGGACAGAGGTACTACGAGCAGTACTTC. This codes for CASSVGQRYYEQYF. The chain couples TRBV2 to TRBJ2-7, with TRBD1 matching 7 bases. Per the germline V gene, CDR1 is SNHLY and CDR2 is FYNNEI. The ends lost 4 bases at V and 3 bases at J; junction bases unmatched: 6. CDR3 length: 14 residues.

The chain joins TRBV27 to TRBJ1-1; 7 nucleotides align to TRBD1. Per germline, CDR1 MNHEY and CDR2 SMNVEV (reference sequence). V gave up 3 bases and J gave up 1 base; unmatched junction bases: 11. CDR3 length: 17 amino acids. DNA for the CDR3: TGTGCCAGCAGTTTTCATAAGGGGGCAGGGGGGAACACTGAAGCTTTCTTT. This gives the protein CASSFHKGAGGNTEAFF.

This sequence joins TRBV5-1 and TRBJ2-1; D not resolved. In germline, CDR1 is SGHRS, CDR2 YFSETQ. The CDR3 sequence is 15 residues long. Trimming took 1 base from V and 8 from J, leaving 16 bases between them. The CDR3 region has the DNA TGCGCCAGCAGCTTGAGAAGGCCAGAAACGGATGAGCAGTTCTTC. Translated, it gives CASSLRRPETDEQFF.

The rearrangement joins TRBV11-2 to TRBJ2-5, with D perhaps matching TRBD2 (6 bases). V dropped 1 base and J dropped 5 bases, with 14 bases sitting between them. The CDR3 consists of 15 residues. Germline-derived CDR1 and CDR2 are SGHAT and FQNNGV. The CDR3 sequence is CASSLVGRDGETQYF. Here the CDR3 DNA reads TGTGCCAGCAGCTTAGTAGGGCGGGATGGGGAGACCCAGTACTTC.

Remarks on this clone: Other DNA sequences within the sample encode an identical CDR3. The CDR3 nucleotides are TGCGCCAGCAGCCTAAGGACAGGAGAGAACACTGAAGCTTTCTTT. Its translation is CASSLRTGENTEAFF. The chain uses TRBV5-1 and TRBJ1-1; 7 bases map to TRBD1. This CDR3 contains 15 residues. J lost 1 base, V lost 4 bases, and 7 bases had no gene match. The germline CDR1 and CDR2 sequences are SGHRS and YFSETQ.

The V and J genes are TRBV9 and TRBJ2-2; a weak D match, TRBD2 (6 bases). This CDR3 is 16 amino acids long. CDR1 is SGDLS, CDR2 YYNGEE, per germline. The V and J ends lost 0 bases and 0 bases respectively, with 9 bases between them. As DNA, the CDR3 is TGTGCCAGCAGCGTAGGGCGGGGATCGAACACCGGGGAGCTGTTTTTT. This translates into CASSVGRGSNTGELFF.

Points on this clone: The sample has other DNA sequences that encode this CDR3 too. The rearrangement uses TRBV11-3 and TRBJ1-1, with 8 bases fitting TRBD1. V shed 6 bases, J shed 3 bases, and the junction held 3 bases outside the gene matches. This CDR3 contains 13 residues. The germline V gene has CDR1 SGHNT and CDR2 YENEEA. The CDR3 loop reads CASSLQGDTEAFF. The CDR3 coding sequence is TGTGCCAGCAGTCTACAGGGGGACACTGAAGCTTTCTTT. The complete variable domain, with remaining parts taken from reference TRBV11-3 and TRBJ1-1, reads EAGVVQSPRYKIIEKKQPVAFWCNPISGHNTLYWYLQNLGQGPELLIRYENEEAVDDSQLPKDRFSAERLKGVDSTLKIQPAELGDSAVYLCASSLQGDTEAFFGQGTRLTVV.

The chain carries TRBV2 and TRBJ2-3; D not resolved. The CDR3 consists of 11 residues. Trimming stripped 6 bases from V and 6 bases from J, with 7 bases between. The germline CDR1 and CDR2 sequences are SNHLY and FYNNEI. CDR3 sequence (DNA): TGTGCCAGCAGGGCTGTGGATACGCAGTATTTT. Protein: CASRAVDTQYF.

The CDR3 nucleotides read TGCGCCAGCAGCCAAGATTGGCTAGCGGGAGCTGCAGAGACCCAGTACTTC. It yields the protein CASSQDWLAGAAETQYF. V gene TRBV4-3 combines with J gene TRBJ2-5; 10 bases match TRBD2. Losses at the gene ends were 0 bases for V and 4 bases for J; bases not matched to a gene: 8. The CDR3 has 17 residues. Germline V gene lookup returns CDR1 LGHNA and CDR2 YSLEER.

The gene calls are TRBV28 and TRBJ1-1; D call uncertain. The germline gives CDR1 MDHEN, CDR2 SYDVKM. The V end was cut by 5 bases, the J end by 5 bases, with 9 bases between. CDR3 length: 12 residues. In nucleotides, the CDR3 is TGTGCCAGCAGTCCCCCAGTAACTGAAGCTTTCTTT. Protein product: CASSPPVTEAFF.